This T cell receptor beta chain was found in a study of regulatory T cells in long-lasting Graves disease. Both iRepertoire HTBI primers and Arm-PCR of CDR3 regions were used to build the TCR beta libraries. TCRdb analysed the multiplex PCR reads with MiXCR anew, one entry per CDR3 protein. Of about 430,000 distinct CDR3 sequences listed, over 20% are singletons. This clonotype was counted only a few times. Its antigen is as yet unknown. This could be a read error, since a much larger clone is one nucleotide away. Study-level results: Persistent Graves' patients possessed reduced TCR diversity relative to recently diagnosed ones. Favored gene segments in persistent disease were TRBV28, TRBJ1-2 and TRBJ2-5.

CDR1 and CDR2 (germline): MDHEN, SYDVKM. The CDR3 sequence is 20 residues long. Trimming left V 3 bases short and J 0 bases short, with 27 bases between. Stated time point: persistent/refractory GD, antithyroid drugs over 5 years with positive TRAb. RNA extracted from PBMCs served as the sequencing template. Per American Thyroid Association guidelines, Graves' disease was diagnosed. This TCR was sampled from a female donor with Graves disease. Sample: peripheral blood mononuclear cells (PBMCs), taken when the disease was refractory, from a patient treated with antithyroid drugs. The chain joins TRBV28 to TRBJ2-7, with a possible D match to TRBD1 (6 bases). CDR3 amino acids: CASSFPINQLTGTSSYEQYF. The CDR3 DNA is TGTGCCAGCAGTTTCCCAATAAATCAATTGACAGGAACCAGCTCCTACGAGCAGTACTTC.